This TCR beta chain comes out of a study of T cell changes during pregnancy in multiple sclerosis. The method was immunoSEQ multiplex PCR; TCRdb's version includes in-frame clones alone and lacks a portion of them. The sample lists about 58,000 clones, 93% occurring once. This TCR came from a female donor with multiple sclerosis, enrolled in a pregnancy study. The sequencing here drew on CD8+ T cells from peripheral blood mononuclear cells, taken in the second trimester of pregnancy.

CDR3 protein: CASSPQGDEQYF. The DNA for the CDR3 is TGCGCCAGCAGCCCTCAGGGGGACGAGCAGTACTTC. J is TRBJ2-7 and V is TRBV4-1; 7 bases match TRBD1. CDR3 length equals 12 residues. V was pared by 4 bases and J by 5 bases, with 2 bases of the junction left unmatched. The germline V gene encodes CDR1 MGHRA and CDR2 YSYEKL.